These 14 T cell receptor beta chains were all obtained from the same sample, sequenced in a study of blood T cell repertoires in COVID-19. Using immunoSEQ multiplex PCR, the repertoire was profiled, and TCRdb retains in-frame clones only, with some absent. The sample gives about 250,000 clones, about 88% of which show up once; around 3% is in the top ten. Sample: PBMCs or T cells enriched from blood (not recorded which). Source of these receptors: a woman aged 45-65 years who had recovered from COVID-19.

Only one count was recorded for this clone. The chain employs TRBV4-3 and TRBJ2-3; D is ambiguous. This CDR3 has 14 amino acids. Germline-derived CDR1 and CDR2 are LGHNA and YSLEER. Trimming shortened V by 0 bases and J by 6 bases, and 10 bases separated the two germline ends. CDR3 residues: CASSQEREADTQYF. The CDR3 nucleotides read TGCGCCAGCAGCCAAGAGAGAGAGGCGGATACGCAGTATTTT.

The rearrangement links TRBV7-2 to TRBJ1-2; 9 positions match TRBD1. From germline, CDR1 is SGHTA and CDR2 FQGNSA. This CDR3 has 17 residues. V lost 1 base and J lost 0; bases outside the gene matches: 6. The DNA for the CDR3 is TGTGCCAGCAGCTTAGGCGGGACAGGGAAAGCTAACTATGGCTACACCTTC. Translating it yields CASSLGGTGKANYGYTF.

The V and J genes are TRBV7-2 and TRBJ1-2; 7 nucleotides line up with TRBD1. Trimming took 3 bases from V and 6 from J; bases not matched to a gene: 10. CDR3 size: 15 residues. CDR1 and CDR2 (germline): SGHTA, FQGNSA. The CDR3 DNA reads as TGTGCCAGCAGCTTCCGGGACAGACCTAATCATGGCTACACCTTC. Translated: CASSFRDRPNHGYTF.

The rearrangement links TRBV28 to TRBJ2-3; tentative D call: TRBD2 (5 bases). Germline V lookup: CDR1 MDHEN, CDR2 SYDVKM. With 2 bases removed from V and 2 bases from J, the gap between germline ends came to 11 bases. CDR3 size: 15 residues. The CDR3 reads CASSLGGLTTDTQYF. In DNA form, the CDR3 reads TGTGCCAGCAGTTTAGGAGGACTCACCACAGATACGCAGTATTTT.

The gene calls are TRBV25-1 and TRBJ1-1; 9 nucleotides line up with TRBD1. The CDR3 runs 18 residues. Unmatched junction bases numbered 16, after V lost 4 bases and J lost 4 bases. Germline assignment: CDR1 MGHDK and CDR2 SYGVNS. CDR3 sequence (DNA): TGTGCCAGCAGTGCTAGTAACAGGGGGCTAGGACTTCTCACTGAAGCTTTCTTT. Encoded protein: CASSASNRGLGLLTEAFF.

The chain combines TRBV7-9 with TRBJ2-1; 9 bases are shared with TRBD1. The CDR3 is 16 amino acids. Germline trimming cut 8 bases from V and 4 bases from J; bases unmatched to any gene: 12. CDR1 and CDR2 from the germline V gene are SEHNR and FQNEAQ (reference sequence). The CDR3 DNA follows: TGTGCCAGCTCCTTACTCGGGACAGGGATTTACAATGAGCAGTTCTTC. It is translated as CASSLLGTGIYNEQFF.

J is TRBJ1-6 and V is TRBV5-1, with 10 bases that match TRBD1. Trimming took 4 bases from V and 9 from J; bases not matched to a gene: 7. The CDR3 has 15 residues. Per germline, CDR1 SGHRS and CDR2 YFSETQ. CDR3 sequence: CASSPGTGVGSPLHF. As DNA, the CDR3 is TGCGCCAGCAGCCCCGGGACAGGGGTAGGTTCACCCCTCCACTTT.

V gene TRBV7-2 combines with J gene TRBJ2-3, with 16 bases fitting TRBD2. The trim removed 6 bases at V and 6 bases at J, leaving 3 bases unmatched. The CDR3 has 15 amino acids. CDR1 and CDR2 from the germline V gene are SGHTA and FQGNSA. The CDR3 reads CASRGTSGRADTQYF. The CDR3 coding sequence is TGTGCCAGCAGGGGGACTAGCGGGAGGGCGGATACGCAGTATTTT.

The chain joins TRBV27 to TRBJ2-1, with TRBD2 identical over 9 bases. Germline V gives CDR1 MNHEY, CDR2 SMNVEV (reference sequence). The CDR3 runs to 19 residues. Trimming removed 1 base from V and 2 bases from J; junction bases left unmatched: 12. The CDR3 nucleotides read TGTGCCAGCAGTTTATTATCTTATCGCGGCGGGAGGGCCTACAATGAGCAGTTCTTC. Translated: CASSLLSYRGGRAYNEQFF.

The chain couples TRBV5-6 to TRBJ1-3; 11 bases are a match to TRBD1. The CDR3 extends over 14 amino acids. Germline values: CDR1 SGHDT, CDR2 YYEEEE. The ends lost 7 bases at V and 4 bases at J; junction bases unmatched: 4. The CDR3 protein is CASGTGGSGNTIYF. CDR3 nucleotides: TGTGCCAGCGGGACAGGGGGGTCAGGAAACACCATATATTTT. Together with reference TRBV5-6 and TRBJ1-3, the CDR3 gives the full variable domain: DAGVTQSPTHLIKTRGQQVTLRCSPKSGHDTVSWYQQALGQGPQFIFQYYEEEERQRGNFPDRFSGHQFPNYSSELNVNALLLGDSALYLCASGTGGSGNTIYFGEGSWLTVV.

The CDR3 loop reads CASSLINRDSSYEQYF. The CDR3, as DNA: TGTGCCAGCAGCTTGATAAACAGGGACAGCTCCTACGAGCAGTACTTC. The chain employs TRBV7-8 and TRBJ2-7; TRBD1 matches 7 bases. J gave up 0 bases and V 3 bases, and 8 bases lay outside the gene matches. This CDR3 has 16 amino acids. CDR1 and CDR2 (germline): SGHVS, FQNEAQ. Combining the CDR3 with reference TRBV7-8 and TRBJ2-7 gives the whole variable domain GAGVSQSPRYKVAKRGQDVALRCDPISGHVSLFWYQQALGQGPEFLTYFQNEAQLDKSGLPSDRFFAERPEGSVSTLKIQRTQQEDSAVYLCASSLINRDSSYEQYFGPGTRLTVT.

The rearrangement joins TRBV18 to TRBJ2-7, with no clear D. Trimming left V 2 bases short and J 0 bases short, with 11 bases between. This CDR3 comprises 15 residues. Germline V CDR1 and CDR2: KGHSH, LQKENI. CDR3 loop: CASSPSVLASYEQYF. In DNA form, the CDR3 reads TGTGCCAGCTCACCATCTGTCTTAGCCTCCTACGAGCAGTACTTC.

CDR3 coding DNA: TGTGCCAGCAGTTACGTAGCCGGCCCAGATACGCAGTATTTT. As protein: CASSYVAGPDTQYF. The rearrangement links TRBV6-2 or TRBV6-3 to TRBJ2-3, with unresolved D. Trimming left V 2 bases short and J 4 bases short, with 10 bases between. This CDR3 contains 14 residues. Germline values: CDR1 MNHEY, CDR2 SVGEGT.

The J gene is TRBJ1-5, the V gene TRBV30; 8 nucleotides match TRBD1. CDR3 length: 13 amino acids. The J segment lost 7 bases and the V segment lost 0 bases, leaving 2 bases of the junction unmatched. CDR1 is GTSNPN, CDR2 SVGIG, per germline (reference sequence). In DNA form, the CDR3 reads TGTGCCTGGAGTGTACAGGGGGAACAGCCCCAGCATTTT. Translated, it gives CAWSVQGEQPQHF.